These T cell receptor beta chains were read from a single sample in a study of cytomegalovirus exposure and HLA in healthy donors. This table comes from immunoSEQ multiplex PCR, and its TCRdb copy is limited to in-frame clones, with some not included. Counted here are around 120,000 clones, roughly three quarters occurring once; the ten biggest clones make up roughly 2%. Material: PBMCs. The receptors here all came from a man aged 18 to 29 in good health and CMV-seronegative. The CDR3 runs from the conserved cysteine through the conserved F or W. The D gene is left open where the match is weak. Rows may omit the clone size; those that give it use once, few, many or a size class.

TRBD2	TRBV6-4	TRBJ2-3	.	CASSETSGTDTQYF	TGTGCCAGCAGTGAGACTAGCGGGACAGATACGCAGTATTTT
.	TRBV21-1	TRBJ1-1	.	CASSNFPGRSEAFF	TGTGCCAGCAGCAATTTTCCAGGTCGCAGTGAAGCTTTCTTT
.	TRBV5-5	TRBJ2-7	.	CASRHQAGDTSYEQYF	TGTGCCAGCAGACACCAGGCAGGTGACACCTCCTACGAGCAGTACTTC
TRBD2	TRBV7-9	TRBJ2-5	.	CASSLASGSQETQYF	TGTGCCAGCAGCTTAGCTAGCGGGAGCCAAGAGACCCAGTACTTC
TRBD2	TRBV7-3	TRBJ2-1	.	CASSLTSGPYNEQFF	TGTGCCAGCAGCTTAACTAGCGGGCCCTACAATGAGCAGTTCTTC
TRBD2	TRBV2	TRBJ2-1	once	CASTGASGGSYNEQFF	TGTGCCAGCACGGGGGCTAGCGGGGGCTCCTACAATGAGCAGTTCTTC
.	TRBV18	TRBJ2-3	.	CASSPRGNGGTDTQYF	TGTGCCAGCTCACCCCGGGGAAACGGTGGCACAGATACGCAGTATTTT
.	TRBV5-6	TRBJ2-2	few	CASSPDQPVGATGELFF	TGTGCCAGCAGCCCCGACCAACCGGTGGGGGCGACCGGGGAGCTGTTTTTT
TRBD2	TRBV11-2	TRBJ2-7	few	CASSFGTSGYEQYF	TGTGCCAGCAGCTTCGGGACTAGCGGCTACGAGCAGTACTTC
TRBD1	TRBV27	TRBJ1-1	once	CASSSQQGLNTEAFF	TGTGCCAGCAGTTCCCAACAGGGGCTGAACACTGAAGCTTTCTTT
TRBD1	TRBV18	TRBJ1-5	once	CASSPDRDQPQHF	TGTGCCAGCTCACCGGACAGGGATCAGCCCCAGCATTTT
TRBD1	TRBV11-2	TRBJ1-1	once	CASSSGGGNEAFF	TGTGCCAGCAGCTCTGGAGGGGGCAATGAAGCTTTCTTT
.	TRBV9	TRBJ2-6	few	CASSVQGDRANVLTF	TGTGCCAGCAGCGTACAGGGTGATCGGGCCAACGTCCTGACTTTC
.	TRBV2	TRBJ2-6	.	CASREGGAGANVLTF	TGTGCCAGCAGGGAGGGCGGGGCTGGGGCCAACGTCCTGACTTTC
.	TRBV9	TRBJ2-7	few	CASSVQEGAYEQYF	TGTGCCAGCAGCGTTCAGGAGGGAGCCTACGAGCAGTACTTC
TRBD1	TRBV6-6	TRBJ2-7	few	CASSSGTVFYEQYF	TGTGCCAGCAGTTCGGGGACAGTATTCTACGAGCAGTACTTC
.	TRBV30	TRBJ1-1	.	CAWSAVPMDEAFF	TGTGCCTGGTCTGCGGTTCCGATGGATGAAGCTTTCTTT
.	TRBV5-6	TRBJ2-7	few	CASSLARSPRPYEQYF	TGTGCCAGCAGCTTGGCGAGATCCCCCAGGCCCTACGAGCAGTACTTC
TRBD2	TRBV19	TRBJ2-7	.	CASSGGPESGLYEQYF	TGTGCCAGCTCGGGAGGGCCCGAGTCGGGCCTCTACGAGCAGTACTTC
TRBD1	TRBV2	TRBJ1-5	.	CASSEVGTGDSNQPQHF	TGTGCCAGCAGTGAAGTAGGGACAGGAGATAGCAATCAGCCCCAGCATTTT
TRBD2	TRBV5-8	TRBJ2-3	.	CASSRGLAVGDTQYF	TGTGCCAGCAGTCGAGGACTAGCTGTGGGGGATACGCAGTATTTT
.	TRBV7-3	TRBJ1-2	.	CASSLGPKDGYTF	TGTGCCAGCAGCTTAGGGCCAAAGGATGGCTACACCTTC